This entry concerns a single TCR beta chain. Its antigen remains unidentified. TCRdb independently ran MiXCR on the RACE reads; one entry per CDR3 protein. The sample consists of fewer than 150,000 distinct CDR3 sequences, roughly 14% of them appearing once. The time point here: pre-sensitization, week 0. Documented treatment: therapeutic diphenylcyclopropenone sensitization with weekly scalp DPC. From whole blood left unfractionated, total RNA was extracted. These data originate in a study of human T cells and chemical hapten exposure. Study at large: It was small differences in pooled library volume that mainly caused per-sample TCR yields to vary.

Study-level points and caveats: Sensitization with DPC brought no change to TCRs above 1 in 1000 in frequency. Compared with pre-sensitization or healthy control sets, expanded TCRs clustered more.

This CDR3 region has 16 residues. Germline V lookup: CDR1 SGDLS, CDR2 YYNGEE. V shed 4 bases and J shed 2 bases, with 17 bases lying between them. Sequenced here: whole blood, sampled in connection with sensitization to the hapten diphenylcyclopropenone (DPC). V usage is TRBV9 and J usage is TRBJ2-3; D is perhaps TRBD1 or TRBD2 (5 bases each). The TCR sequence derives from a woman between 18 and 29 years old with alopecia areata. Some clones in this sample may be carry-over from other donors' samples. The CDR3 reads CASSTPWDGLTDTQYF. CDR3 bases: TGTGCCAGCAGCACACCATGGGACGGACTCACAGATACGCAGTATTTT.